This T cell receptor beta chain was retrieved from a study of vaccination and CD4 T cells after COVID-19. Across the study: Convalescent persons amounted to six males plus four females, two of whom were Hispanic.

In its sample, this clonotype was seen a few times. What it binds is not known. The assay that was used to sequence DNA from cultured CD4+ T cells was the Oncomine TCR Beta short-read assay. TCRdb processed the PCR reads anew with MiXCR; each CDR3 protein has one entry. The sample yields just over 20,000 distinct CDR3 sequences, around 48% seen once. Treatment in this sample: approximately nine-day PBMC culture with coronavirus spike peptide pools or control peptides (ViraFEST assay). Germline V gives CDR1 LNHDA, CDR2 SQIVND (reference sequence). CDR3 size: 13 residues. The V gene lost 1 base and the J gene lost 4 bases, with 7 bases spanning the gap. General study results and limits: From a median of about 20 to 40, SARS-CoV-2-reactive clonotypes increased, though not significantly.

The TCR originated in a human donor who had recovered from COVID-19. V is TRBV19 and J is TRBJ2-5; D may be TRBD1 (5 bases). The sequenced sample consisted of CD4+ T cells from blood, cultured in vitro. The CDR3 DNA reads TGTGCCAGTAGTATAGGTAGGGGAGAGACCCAGTACTTC. Amino acids: CASSIGRGETQYF.